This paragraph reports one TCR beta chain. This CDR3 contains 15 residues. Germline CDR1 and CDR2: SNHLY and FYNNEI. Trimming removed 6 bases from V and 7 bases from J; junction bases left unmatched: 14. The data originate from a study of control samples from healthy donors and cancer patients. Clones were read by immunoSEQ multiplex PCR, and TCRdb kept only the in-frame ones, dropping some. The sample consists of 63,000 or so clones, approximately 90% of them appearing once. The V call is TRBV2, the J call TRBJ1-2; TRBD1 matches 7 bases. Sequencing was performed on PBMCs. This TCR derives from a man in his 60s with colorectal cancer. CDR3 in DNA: TGTGCCAGCAGCCCCCTGGGGAAGGGGGCGGTTGGCTACACCTTC. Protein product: CASSPLGKGAVGYTF.